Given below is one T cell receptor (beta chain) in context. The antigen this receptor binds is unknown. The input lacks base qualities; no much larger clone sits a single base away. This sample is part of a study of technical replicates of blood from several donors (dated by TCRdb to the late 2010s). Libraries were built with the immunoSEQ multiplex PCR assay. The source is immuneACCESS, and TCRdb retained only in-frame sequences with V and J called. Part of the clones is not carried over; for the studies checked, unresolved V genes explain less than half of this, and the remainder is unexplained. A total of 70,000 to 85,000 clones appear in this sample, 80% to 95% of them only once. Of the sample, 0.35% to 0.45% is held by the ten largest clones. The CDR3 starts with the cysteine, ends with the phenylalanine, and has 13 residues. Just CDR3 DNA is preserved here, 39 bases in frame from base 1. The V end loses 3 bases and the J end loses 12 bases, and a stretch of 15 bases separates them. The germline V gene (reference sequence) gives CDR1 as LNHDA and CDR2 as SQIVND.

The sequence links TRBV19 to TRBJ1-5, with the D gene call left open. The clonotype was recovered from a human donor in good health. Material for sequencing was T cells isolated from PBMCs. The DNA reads TGTGCCAGTAGTATGAGCGGGCCTCATGACCAGCATTTT. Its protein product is CASSMSGPHDQHF.